Following are 11 T cell receptor beta chains from one sample sequenced in a study of blood T cell repertoires in COVID-19. Assay used: immunoSEQ multiplex PCR; TCRdb lists only in-frame clones, some missing. This table holds more than 45,000 clones, 80% to 90% found once. Material: peripheral blood. Every receptor here comes from a man between 65 and 79 years old with acute or convalescent COVID-19.

This rearrangement joins TRBV19 to TRBJ2-1, with 8 bases aligning to TRBD2. Trimming removed 3 bases from V and 1 base from J; junction bases left unmatched: 11. Per germline, CDR1 LNHDA and CDR2 SQIVND (reference sequence). The CDR3 consists of 18 residues. The CDR3 loop is CASSIDALAAGSYNEQFF. DNA of the CDR3: TGTGCCAGTAGTATCGATGCACTAGCGGCCGGATCCTACAATGAGCAGTTCTTC.

The chain has TRBV14 and TRBJ1-3; a weak D match, TRBD1 (6 bases). Germline V lookup: CDR1 SGHDN, CDR2 FVKESK. The ends were cut back, 2 bases at V and 4 bases at J, with 6 bases in the middle. CDR3 length: 13 residues. This CDR3 is CASSQRGGNTIYF. For the CDR3, the DNA is TGTGCCAGCAGCCAAAGGGGGGGAAACACCATATATTTT.

This sequence joins TRBV10-3 and TRBJ2-3; TRBD2 agrees at 7 bases. V dropped 2 bases and J dropped 4; count of bases not matched to a gene: 3. Germline assignment: CDR1 ENHRY and CDR2 SYGVKD. The CDR3 extends over 14 amino acids. The CDR3 here is CAISEGGGPDTQYF. For the CDR3, the DNA is TGTGCCATCAGTGAGGGGGGAGGGCCAGATACGCAGTATTTT.

This clone was counted once. V usage is TRBV2 and J usage is TRBJ2-3; 8 bases agree with TRBD1. Germline V gives CDR1 SNHLY, CDR2 FYNNEI. This CDR3 has 14 amino acids. The trim removed 5 bases at V and 5 bases at J, leaving 6 bases unmatched. The CDR3 nucleotides are TGTGCCAGCAGTACCGGGACAGGAGGAGATACGCAGTATTTT. It yields the protein CASSTGTGGDTQYF.

The chain links TRBV11-3 to TRBJ2-7; 7 bases map to TRBD1. The germline V gene encodes CDR1 SGHNT and CDR2 YENEEA. The junction had 11 bases not matched to a gene; V was cut back by 4 bases and J by 5 bases. This CDR3 has 15 amino acids. The CDR3 reads CASSSSGTVLHEQYF. CDR3 nucleotide sequence: TGTGCCAGCAGCTCCTCCGGGACAGTTCTCCACGAGCAGTACTTC.

This chain links TRBV2 with TRBJ1-2; TRBD1 matches at 8 bases. The CDR3 has 13 amino acids. Germline values: CDR1 SNHLY, CDR2 FYNNEI. V shed 6 bases, J shed 7 bases, and the junction held 7 bases outside the gene matches. The CDR3 nucleotides are TGTGCCAGCAGAGAACAGGGGGTGGGTGGCTACACCTTC. It is translated as CASREQGVGGYTF. Full variable domain (rest looked up from reference TRBV2 and TRBJ1-2): EPEVTQTPSHQVTQMGQEVILRCVPISNHLYFYWYRQILGQKVEFLVSFYNNEISEKSEIFDDQFSVERPDGSNFTLKIRSTKLEDSAMYFCASREQGVGGYTFGSGTRLTVV.

V is TRBV24-1 and J is TRBJ2-1, with TRBD2 matching over 9 bases. The V gene end was trimmed by 1 base and the J gene end by 6 bases; junction bases not matched to a gene: 12. This CDR3 has 18 residues. Looked up from germline, CDR1 is KGHDR and CDR2 is SFDVKD. CDR3 amino acids: CATSDLKMAGGPGNEQFF. CDR3 sequence (DNA): TGTGCCACCAGTGATTTAAAAATGGCGGGAGGGCCAGGCAATGAGCAGTTCTTC.

The chain joins TRBV4-1 to TRBJ2-3; 9 nucleotides align to TRBD2. Germline V gene sequence: CDR1 MGHRA, CDR2 YSYEKL. The CDR3 is 18 amino acids. With 1 base clipped from V and 5 bases from J, the junction kept 13 bases outside the gene matches. CDR3 bases: TGCGCCAGCAGCCAAGTCCCTCCCGGGACTAGCATTAGAGATACGCAGTATTTT. It encodes CASSQVPPGTSIRDTQYF.

The chain has TRBV11-2 and TRBJ2-1, with D perhaps matching TRBD2 (6 bases). Trimming took 5 bases from V and 4 from J, leaving 27 bases between them. The CDR3 totals 19 residues. Looked up from germline, CDR1 is SGHAT and CDR2 is FQNNGV. In DNA form, the CDR3 reads TGTGCCAGCAGCCCAATCTCGTTTCTTCGGAGCGGGTTTTACAATGAGCAGTTCTTC. This codes for CASSPISFLRSGFYNEQFF.

The chain employs TRBV9 and TRBJ2-2; 7 bases are a match to TRBD2. From germline, CDR1 is SGDLS and CDR2 YYNGEE. The CDR3 consists of 15 residues. V lost 6 bases and J lost 0; bases outside the gene matches: 5. CDR3 in amino acids: CASTKAGTNTGELFF. CDR3 DNA sequence: TGTGCCAGCACCAAAGCGGGGACGAACACCGGGGAGCTGTTTTTT.

This clone was picked up one time. This chain connects TRBV2 to TRBJ1-3; D gene uncertain. The CDR3 covers 15 residues. Germline loops: CDR1 SNHLY, CDR2 FYNNEI. V dropped 6 bases and J dropped 0 bases, with 12 bases sitting between them. The CDR3 loop reads CASSVEEGSGNTIYF. CDR3 DNA sequence: TGTGCCAGCAGCGTGGAGGAGGGCTCTGGAAACACCATATATTTT.